The entry below describes one T cell receptor (beta chain). Its antigen has not been determined. Base-call qualities are not available, and no considerably larger clone is one nucleotide away. For CDR1 and CDR2, the germline V gene (reference sequence) lists DFQATT and SNEGSKA. A distance of 15 bases separates the germline ends of V and J, which lose 3 bases and 1 base respectively. CDR3 length: 15 amino acids, cysteine to phenylalanine. The read is trimmed to its CDR3 DNA, 45 bases read in frame from base 1. The collaborating institutions used their own protocols to collect whole blood in K2EDTA tubes. For TCRbeta analysis, collaborator samples were shipped as frozen whole blood, as isolated PBMCs, or as DNA extracted from either sample type. The sample belongs to a study of blood T cell repertoires in COVID-19 (dated by TCRdb to about 2020). Regarding the research as a whole: Samples covering the acute and convalescent phases of COVID-19 were provided by collaborators in the United States, Italy and Spain. The repertoires were released in a freely available public database meant as a resource for research on the immune response to SARS-CoV-2. Nearly every sample came with metadata listing a de-identified subject ID, COVID-19 status, age in years and sex. The prospective study material was composed of cDNA or gDNA derived from T cells, B-cell-depleted T cells, or PBMCs. Subjects who had been exposed to COVID-19, were actively infected with it, or had recovered from it provided the deeply sampled blood TCRbeta repertoires that made up the dataset. Samples came from the ongoing ImmuneRACE study (first 160 participants) plus 1,254 subjects from 6 global collaborators. Where HLA class I and class II types were available, the types were taken from metadata supplied by the sample provider, not from assay-based typing.

On the study overall, not on this receptor specifically: How much clinical and demographic metadata was included differed by source and by participant, and the metadata was provided uncurated.

TCRbeta CDR3 regions were amplified from genomic DNA by means of the immunoSEQ Assay, a bias-controlled multiplex PCR. The original methods were these. The number of nucleated cells in each sample was estimated from the amplification of reference gene primers within the assay. To quantify the absolute abundance of each unique TCRbeta CDR3 rearrangement, sequence reads were collapsed and filtered. For each sample, productive Simpson clonality was calculated as the square root of Simpson's diversity index across productive rearrangements. As stored in TCRdb, this immuneACCESS dataset retains in-frame rearrangements with V and J assigned. A fraction of the clones does not appear; measured against another copy, unresolved V genes explain less than half of the discrepancy, and the remainder lacks a known reason. D and trimming come from the DNA, and the V and J calls and clone size come from that table. The sample profile shows over 200,000 clones; more than 85% of them were found once. The ten biggest clones cover under 2% of the sample.

The chain couples TRBV20-1 to TRBJ1-1, with no reliable assignment of the D segment. Sequenced material: peripheral blood. This TCR came from a middle-aged man with active or convalescent COVID-19. The CDR3 reads CSASIPGDANTEAFF. The DNA sequence follows: TGCAGTGCTAGTATCCCAGGTGACGCGAACACTGAAGCTTTCTTT.